The next 5 T cell receptor beta chains were all read from a single sample in a study of shared clonotypes between healthy human individuals. Assay used: immunoSEQ multiplex PCR; TCRdb lists only in-frame clones, some missing. Here the sample spans fewer than 200,000 clones, approximately 70% being singletons. Material: memory CD4+ T cells sorted from blood. The subset here: CD45RA-negative fraction. The source of these receptors is a man aged 30 to 39 in good health.

The V call is TRBV19, the J call TRBJ2-4; D tentatively reads TRBD1 or TRBD2 (5 bases each). CDR3 length: 14 amino acids. Germline V gene lookup returns CDR1 LNHDA and CDR2 SQIVND (reference sequence). Trimming removed 3 bases from V and 5 bases from J, with 11 bases in between. The CDR3 sequence: CASSMRDRQNIQYF. In DNA form, the CDR3 reads TGTGCCAGTAGTATGAGGGACCGGCAAAACATTCAGTACTTC.

This chain uses TRBV2 with TRBJ1-1; no clear D. V gave up 0 bases and J gave up 9 bases, with 20 bases separating them. Per the germline V gene, CDR1 is SNHLY and CDR2 is FYNNEI. The CDR3 sequence is 16 residues long. CDR3: CASSEALRAGRPKAFF. DNA of the CDR3: TGTGCCAGCAGTGAAGCGCTTCGGGCAGGCCGCCCCAAAGCTTTCTTT.

The V gene is TRBV10-3, the J gene TRBJ2-1, with 11 positions matching TRBD2. CDR3 length equals 15 residues. With V trimmed by 3 bases and J by 3 bases, 1 base remained unmatched. Germline lookup yields CDR1 ENHRY and CDR2 SYGVKD. The DNA for the CDR3 is TGTGCCATCAGTGAAGGGACTAGCGGCTACAATGAGCAGTTCTTC. Translating gives CAISEGTSGYNEQFF.

This clone was found a few times. The chain joins TRBV7-6 to TRBJ2-1; the D is unclear. CDR3 length: 13 residues. Germline V gene lookup returns CDR1 SGHVS and CDR2 FNYEAQ. V was cut by 2 bases and J by 4 bases, with 6 bases left in between. The CDR3 sequence: CASSLTAYNEQFF. As DNA, the CDR3 is TGTGCCAGCAGCTTAACCGCTTACAATGAGCAGTTCTTC. The entire variable domain, with the rest obtained from reference TRBV7-6 and TRBJ2-1, is as follows: GAGVSQSPRYKVTKRGQDVALRCDPISGHVSLYWYRQALGQGPEFLTYFNYEAQQDKSGLPNDRFSAERPEGSISTLTIQRTEQRDSAMYRCASSLTAYNEQFFGPGTRLTVL.

This chain joins TRBV29-1 and TRBJ2-1, with 7 bases identical to TRBD1. With V trimmed by 3 bases and J by 7 bases, 9 bases remained unmatched. This CDR3 contains 14 residues. Germline V lookup: CDR1 SQVTM, CDR2 ANQGSEA. CDR3 bases: TGCAGCGTTGAGAGTGGTCAGGGGGTTAATGAGCAGTTCTTC. This encodes CSVESGQGVNEQFF.